These 17 T cell receptor beta chains were sequenced from one sample in a study of beta chain features in type 1 diabetes. Whole-study findings and limits: In every one of the four CD4+ subsets, TCRB CDR3s were moderately but significantly shorter in Type 1 diabetes patients.

Of the isolated RNA, all was reverse transcribed, and so the sequenced material was expressed TCRB transcripts. Sequencing was performed with immunoSEQ multiplex PCR; in TCRdb, only in-frame clones are kept and a portion is missing. The sample lists over 150,000 clones, under 13% occurring once. The antigens these receptors bind are not known. What was sequenced was central memory CD4+ T cells from blood. The source of these receptors is a young man with type 1 diabetes.

The chain links TRBV5-1 to TRBJ2-7; D is perhaps TRBD2 (6 bases). The CDR3 runs to 14 residues. Looked up from germline, CDR1 is SGHRS and CDR2 is YFSETQ. V was cut by 3 bases and J by 6 bases, with 16 bases left in between. CDR3 bases: TGCGCCAGCAGCTCCGGGTGGACTAAGAGCGAGCAGTACTTC. Amino acids: CASSSGWTKSEQYF.

This rearrangement joins TRBV18 to TRBJ2-5; TRBD2 agrees at 7 bases. This CDR3 is built from 14 residues. V shed 3 bases, J shed 0 bases, and the junction held 1 base outside the gene matches. The germline CDR1 and CDR2 sequences are KGHSH and LQKENI. CDR3 DNA sequence: TGTGCCAGCTCACCGGCGGGAGACCAAGAGACCCAGTACTTC. This codes for CASSPAGDQETQYF. Full variable domain (missing parts from reference TRBV18 and TRBJ2-5): NAGVMQNPRHLVRRRGQEARLRCSPMKGHSHVYWYRQLPEEGLKFMVYLQKENIIDESGMPKERFSAEFPKEGPSILRIQQVVRGDSAAYFCASSPAGDQETQYFGPGTRLLVL.

The rearrangement joins TRBV25-1 to TRBJ2-7, with 9 bases lining up with TRBD1. The CDR3 is 13 amino acids. CDR1 and CDR2 from the germline V gene are MGHDK and SYGVNS. Trimming cost V 5 bases and J 5 bases; bases outside gene matches: 4. CDR3 region: CASSIQGADEQYF. The CDR3 DNA reads as TGTGCCAGCAGTATACAGGGGGCGGACGAGCAGTACTTC.

The chain uses TRBV20-1 and TRBJ1-1; D gene unclear. Germline V gives CDR1 DFQATT, CDR2 SNEGSKA (reference sequence). Trimming removed 3 bases from V and 8 bases from J, with 7 bases in between. There are 10 residues in the CDR3. The CDR3: CSASMTEAFF. In DNA form, the CDR3 reads TGCAGTGCTAGTATGACAGAAGCTTTCTTT.

The chain combines TRBV15 with TRBJ1-4; 8 bases are a match to TRBD1. V lost 3 bases to trimming and J lost 6 bases; unmatched junction nucleotides: 6. From germline, CDR1 is LNHNV and CDR2 YYDKDF (reference sequence). This CDR3 has 15 amino acids. CDR3 sequence reads: CATSSDRGWDEKLFF. The CDR3 DNA sequence: TGTGCCACCAGCAGTGACAGGGGATGGGATGAAAAACTGTTTTTT. Together with reference TRBV15 and TRBJ1-4, the CDR3 gives the full variable domain: DAMVIQNPRYQVTQFGKPVTLSCSQTLNHNVMYWYQQKSSQAPKLLFHYYDKDFNNEADTPDNFQSRRPNTSFCFLDIRSPGLGDTAMYLCATSSDRGWDEKLFFGSGTQLSVL.

The chain couples TRBV29-1 to TRBJ1-1; 7 bases agree with TRBD1. Looked up from germline, CDR1 is SQVTM and CDR2 is ANQGSEA. V gave up 6 bases and J gave up 2 bases; unmatched junction bases: 6. This CDR3 region has 13 residues. The CDR3, as DNA: TGCAGCGTACACAGGGGCCGTAACACTGAAGCTTTCTTT. Amino acids: CSVHRGRNTEAFF.

V gene TRBV6-5 combines with J gene TRBJ1-1; no clear D. Per germline, CDR1 MNHEY and CDR2 SVGAGI. This CDR3 has 12 residues. Trimming removed 9 bases from V and 3 bases from J, with 11 bases in between. The CDR3 DNA follows: TGTGCCAGTTTTCGGTTTGACACTGAAGCTTTCTTT. This sequence encodes CASFRFDTEAFF.

There are a few counts of this clone. The chain couples TRBV9 to TRBJ2-3; D gene unclear. Germline CDR1 is SGDLS and CDR2 is YYNGEE. Trimming took 4 bases from V and 4 from J, leaving 13 bases between them. The CDR3 consists of 14 residues. For the CDR3, the DNA is TGTGCCAGCAGCCGACTCCTGACCCCAGATACGCAGTATTTT. Its translation is CASSRLLTPDTQYF.

The rearrangement links TRBV9 to TRBJ2-3; TRBD1 matches 11 bases. J gave up 4 bases and V 4 bases, and 5 bases lay outside the gene matches. Germline CDR1 SGDLS, CDR2 YYNGEE. The CDR3 consists of 15 residues. Written as DNA, the CDR3 is TGTGCCAGCAGCAAGGGACAGGGGGTACCAGATACGCAGTATTTT. This encodes CASSKGQGVPDTQYF.

The genes are TRBV28 and TRBJ1-5, with no clear D. Deletions cut 2 bases from V and 1 base from J, with 9 bases between. The CDR3 length is 15 residues. Germline V lookup: CDR1 MDHEN, CDR2 SYDVKM. In DNA, the CDR3 is TGTGCCAGCAGTTTACGGAGATCAAGCAATCAGCCCCAGCATTTT. This sequence encodes CASSLRRSSNQPQHF.

This chain uses TRBV7-2 with TRBJ1-1; D may be TRBD1 (6 bases). The CDR3 covers 14 residues. Trimming left V 3 bases short and J 6 bases short, with 14 bases between. Germline-derived CDR1 and CDR2 are SGHTA and FQGNSA. The CDR3 spells CASSFLQGPSEAFF. CDR3 coding DNA: TGTGCCAGCAGCTTCCTTCAGGGGCCGTCTGAAGCTTTCTTT.

The V and J genes are TRBV15 and TRBJ2-7; a weak D match, TRBD1 (5 bases). Germline V CDR1 and CDR2: LNHNV, YYDKDF (reference sequence). Trimming took off 2 bases at V and 3 bases at J, with 11 bases between the two ends. The CDR3 totals 14 residues. The chain's CDR3 is CATSRQGSGYEQYF. Written as DNA, the CDR3 is TGTGCCACCAGCAGACAGGGCAGTGGCTACGAGCAGTACTTC.

This chain connects TRBV5-4 to TRBJ2-5; 7 nucleotides agree with TRBD1. Unmatched junction bases numbered 7, after V lost 4 bases and J lost 1 base. Germline CDR1 is SGHNT and CDR2 is YYREEE (reference sequence). The CDR3 loop spans 15 amino acids. The CDR3 sequence: CASSKRGTAQETQYF. The DNA for the CDR3 is TGTGCCAGCAGCAAGAGAGGGACAGCCCAAGAGACCCAGTACTTC.

The chain carries TRBV15 and TRBJ2-4, with TRBD1 as a possible D gene (5 bases). The V gene lost 2 bases and the J gene lost 0 bases, with 17 bases spanning the gap. This CDR3 has 18 amino acids. CDR1 is LNHNV, CDR2 YYDKDF, per germline (reference sequence). CDR3 in amino acids: CATSRSGIGGLAKNIQYF. In nucleotides, the CDR3 is TGTGCCACCAGCAGATCAGGGATTGGCGGATTAGCCAAAAACATTCAGTACTTC.

Here the CDR3 DNA reads TGTGCCAGCAGCTTAGTCCTAGCGGGGAATGGAGATACGCAGTATTTT. Protein: CASSLVLAGNGDTQYF. The chain joins TRBV7-2 to TRBJ2-3, with 9 positions matching TRBD2. The CDR3 is 16 residues long. The germline gives CDR1 SGHTA, CDR2 FQGNSA. V gave up 1 base and J gave up 5 bases; unmatched junction bases: 7.

There are a few counts of this clone. The chain links TRBV5-1 to TRBJ2-6; D gene ambiguous. With 4 bases removed from V and 0 bases from J, the gap between germline ends came to 5 bases. Per germline, CDR1 SGHRS and CDR2 YFSETQ. This CDR3 comprises 14 residues. The CDR3 region has the DNA TGCGCCAGCAGCCCAGACTCTGGGGCCAACGTCCTGACTTTC. Amino acid sequence: CASSPDSGANVLTF.

The chain recombines TRBV5-1 with TRBJ1-5; D gene uncertain. This CDR3 has 14 residues. V was trimmed by 0 bases and J by 3 bases, leaving 7 bases between them. Germline V gene lookup returns CDR1 SGHRS and CDR2 YFSETQ. The DNA of the CDR3 is TGCGCCAGCAGCTTGGGGCAGTACAATCAGCCCCAGCATTTT. Its translation: CASSLGQYNQPQHF. Full variable domain (missing parts from reference TRBV5-1 and TRBJ1-5): KAGVTQTPRYLIKTRGQQVTLSCSPISGHRSVSWYQQTPGQGLQFLFEYFSETQRNKGNFPGRFSGRQFSNSRSEMNVSTLELGDSALYLCASSLGQYNQPQHFGDGTRLSIL.